This TCR beta chain appears in the sequencing data of a study of cytomegalovirus exposure and HLA in healthy donors. 13 Jbeta primers and 60 Vbeta primers were used for the PCR. Source study methods: Approximately 10 million shared chains were among 80 million or so unique TCR beta chains counted in a later analysis. TCRdb's table, derived via immunoSEQ multiplex PCR, lists solely in-frame clones and lacks some. V and J calls and clone size are as listed in that table; D and trimming were resolved from the DNA. The data show tens of thousands of clones, 65% to 85% seen once. On this clone: Its target is not known.

The V end lost 5 bases, the J end lost 5 bases, and 12 bases lay between the germline ends. The CDR3 has 13 amino acids. The germline CDR1 and CDR2 sequences are SGHAT and FQNNGV. Points from the study as a whole: The study put roughly 160 TCR beta chains on its list as cytomegalovirus-associated. When presence/absence was analysed, sequencing depth was taken to be roughly uniform across donors. CMV serostatus alone was available as immune exposure information.

This sequence originates from a woman aged 40 to 55 in good health and CMV-seropositive. The chain carries TRBV11-2 and TRBJ2-5; tentatively, D is TRBD1 (6 bases). Sequencing used PBMCs. The CDR3 protein is CASSPSGAETQYF. CDR3 bases: TGTGCCAGCAGCCCATCAGGGGCTGAGACCCAGTACTTC.